The next 30 T cell receptor beta chains were all read from a single sample in a study of cytomegalovirus exposure and HLA in healthy donors. In the PCR, 60 Vbeta and 13 Jbeta primers were used. The data were produced by immunoSEQ multiplex PCR, yet TCRdb's version contains in-frame clones alone and is incomplete. The table has around 130,000 clones, around 72% seen once. Sample: PBMCs. The receptors were sampled from a human donor in good health.

The chain has TRBV5-1 and TRBJ1-2, with 9 positions matching TRBD1. J was trimmed by 8 bases and V by 0 bases; bases with no gene match: 8. The CDR3 covers 15 residues. Per the germline V gene, CDR1 is SGHRS and CDR2 is YFSETQ. The DNA for the CDR3 is TGCGCCAGCAGCTTGGATACGGGACAGGGAGGGGGCTACACCTTC. Translation: CASSLDTGQGGGYTF.

The rearrangement uses TRBV19 and TRBJ2-1, with D possibly matching TRBD2 (6 bases). The germline V gene encodes CDR1 LNHDA and CDR2 SQIVND (reference sequence). The V end lost 4 bases, the J end lost 1 base, and 11 bases lay between the germline ends. The CDR3 length is 15 residues. CDR3 nucleotides: TGTGCCAGTAGTAGGGCGGGGAGATCCTACAATGAGCAGTTCTTC. Residues: CASSRAGRSYNEQFF.

This chain links TRBV19 with TRBJ1-2, with D perhaps TRBD1 (6 bases). V was clipped by 6 bases and J by 4 bases, with 12 bases between them. Germline V gene data show CDR1 as LNHDA and CDR2 as SQIVND (reference sequence). The CDR3 has 13 residues. CDR3 nucleotides: TGTGCCAGTAGGGCGGGGGGGCCCTATGGCTACACCTTC. Encoded protein: CASRAGGPYGYTF.

The chain combines TRBV27 with TRBJ2-1; 10 bases are shared with TRBD2. Per the germline V gene, CDR1 is MNHEY and CDR2 is SMNVEV (reference sequence). V shed 5 bases and J 4 bases; nucleotides not matched to a gene: 5. The CDR3 spans 15 residues. In DNA form, the CDR3 reads TGTGCCAGCAGTAAGCGGGAGGGCCTTTACAATGAGCAGTTCTTC. This sequence encodes CASSKREGLYNEQFF.

The V and J genes are TRBV7-8 and TRBJ1-4, with D tentatively TRBD1 (5 bases). V lost 3 bases and J 14 bases, leaving 13 bases between the germline ends. Germline assignment: CDR1 SGHVS and CDR2 FQNEAQ. The CDR3 covers 12 residues. Written as DNA, the CDR3 is TGTGCCAGCAGCTTTGAAGCAGGGCGGCTGTTTTTT. This encodes CASSFEAGRLFF. Full variable domain (missing parts from reference TRBV7-8 and TRBJ1-4): GAGVSQSPRYKVAKRGQDVALRCDPISGHVSLFWYQQALGQGPEFLTYFQNEAQLDKSGLPSDRFFAERPEGSVSTLKIQRTQQEDSAVYLCASSFEAGRLFFGSGTQLSVL.

This clone was detected a few times. This rearrangement joins TRBV19 to TRBJ1-2, with TRBD1 matching 7 bases. Germline assignment: CDR1 LNHDA and CDR2 SQIVND (reference sequence). Trimming at V came to 8 bases and at J to 3 bases, leaving 6 bases not matched to a gene. The CDR3 is 13 residues long. The CDR3 DNA reads as TGTGCCAGTCGACAGGGACGTGACTATGGCTACACCTTC. Protein product: CASRQGRDYGYTF.

The rearrangement links TRBV5-5 to TRBJ1-2; a weak D match, TRBD1 (5 bases). V lost 3 bases, J lost 7 bases, and 13 bases lay in between. The CDR3 loop spans 13 amino acids. Germline CDR1 SGHKS, CDR2 YYEKEE (reference sequence). The CDR3 DNA is TGTGCCAGCAGCTCCGGGGGGGGATCTGGCTACACCTTC. Residues: CASSSGGGSGYTF.

The chain recombines TRBV27 with TRBJ2-1; TRBD2 is a possible D gene (6 bases). V shed 10 bases and J shed 15 bases, with 16 bases lying between them. Germline V lookup: CDR1 MNHEY, CDR2 SMNVEV (reference sequence). CDR3 length: 10 amino acids. CDR3 bases: TGTGCCACCGCCGGGAGTCGGCTGTTCTTC. Translating gives CATAGSRLFF.

This clone was seen a handful of times. V usage is TRBV10-3 and J usage is TRBJ1-1, with D possibly being TRBD1 (5 bases). The CDR3 is 11 residues long. V shed 10 bases and J shed 3 bases, with 9 bases lying between them. Germline V CDR1 and CDR2: ENHRY, SYGVKD. The CDR3 region is CATRADTEAFF. Written as DNA, the CDR3 is TGTGCCACCAGGGCGGACACTGAAGCTTTCTTT.

The V gene is TRBV4-2, the J gene TRBJ2-7, with 7 bases aligning to TRBD2. V lost 5 bases to trimming and J lost 4 bases; unmatched junction nucleotides: 11. Looked up from germline, CDR1 is LGHNA and CDR2 is YNFKEQ. The CDR3 is 15 residues long. This chain's CDR3 is CASSAYTAGAYEQYF. CDR3 nucleotide sequence: TGTGCCAGCAGCGCCTATACGGCGGGAGCGTACGAGCAGTACTTC.

This chain uses TRBV15 with TRBJ2-4, with 9 nucleotides matching TRBD2. Trimming took 0 bases from V and 0 from J; bases not matched to a gene: 9. The CDR3 is 19 residues long. Germline CDR1 is LNHNV and CDR2 is YYDKDF (reference sequence). The DNA of the CDR3 is TGTGCCACCAGCAGAGATAGGGGCGCGGGGGGGCTAGCCAAAAACATTCAGTACTTC. As protein: CATSRDRGAGGLAKNIQYF.

This clone turned up a few times. The V call is TRBV27, the J call TRBJ2-2; 7 bases match TRBD2. The CDR3 extends over 15 amino acids. Germline loops: CDR1 MNHEY, CDR2 SMNVEV (reference sequence). V was pared by 8 bases and J by 6 bases, with 12 bases of the junction left unmatched. The CDR3, as DNA: TGTGCCAGCGCACCACGGGGGGTAAGCGCCGGGGAGCTGTTTTTT. Its protein product is CASAPRGVSAGELFF.

This sequence joins TRBV7-2 and TRBJ2-7, with TRBD1 identical over 8 bases. Per germline, CDR1 SGHTA and CDR2 FQGNSA. V gave up 5 bases and J gave up 2 bases; unmatched junction bases: 8. The CDR3 spans 15 residues. This CDR3 reads CASSTLGTGAYEQYF. The CDR3 region has the DNA TGTGCCAGCAGCACGCTAGGGACAGGAGCCTACGAGCAGTACTTC.

This clone has more than one count but fewer than ten. The V and J genes are TRBV27 and TRBJ1-5; 7 nucleotides align to TRBD1. The length of the CDR3 is 16 residues. V gave up 5 bases and J gave up 5 bases; unmatched junction bases: 12. The V gene's germline CDR1 is MNHEY and CDR2 SMNVEV (reference sequence). CDR3 in DNA: TGTGCCAGCAGTGACGGGGCGGGCAGGGGGTATCAGCCCCAGCATTTT. Translation gives CASSDGAGRGYQPQHF.

A single count supports this clone. V gene TRBV7-3 combines with J gene TRBJ2-6; 9 nucleotides align to TRBD1. Germline V gene sequence: CDR1 SGHTA, CDR2 FQGTGA. The trim removed 2 bases at V and 4 bases at J, leaving 6 bases unmatched. The CDR3 covers 17 residues. The DNA of the CDR3 is TGTGCCAGCAGCTTACTTCACAGGGGGCACGGGGCCAACGTCCTGACTTTC. Amino acids: CASSLLHRGHGANVLTF.

V usage is TRBV7-2 and J usage is TRBJ2-1; the match to TRBD2 covers 7 bases. The germline gives CDR1 SGHTA, CDR2 FQGNSA. The CDR3 spans 15 residues. The V segment lost 2 bases and the J segment 1 base; nucleotides outside the gene matches: 2. CDR3 sequence: CASSLRRESYNEQFF. The DNA for the CDR3 is TGTGCCAGCAGCTTAAGGCGGGAGTCCTACAATGAGCAGTTCTTC.

V is TRBV2 and J is TRBJ1-2; TRBD1 matches 12 bases. CDR3 length equals 14 residues. CDR1 SNHLY and CDR2 FYNNEI come from the germline V gene. V gave up 9 bases and J gave up 4 bases; unmatched junction bases: 6. CDR3 nucleotides: TGTGCCAGGGGGACAGGGGGCGGTGGCTATGGCTACACCTTC. It translates to CARGTGGGGYGYTF.

This chain links TRBV6-5 with TRBJ1-2; D unclear. V gave up 0 bases and J gave up 4 bases, with 15 bases separating them. The CDR3 runs to 16 residues. Germline assignment: CDR1 MNHEY and CDR2 SVGAGI. The CDR3 DNA reads as TGTGCCAGCAGTTACTCCCGGGGAGGGAAGATCTATGGCTACACCTTC. As protein: CASSYSRGGKIYGYTF.

This clone was recorded a few times. The chain links TRBV5-6 to TRBJ2-2; 7 bases align to TRBD1. This CDR3 has 14 amino acids. V dropped 3 bases and J dropped 6; count of bases not matched to a gene: 5. Per the germline V gene, CDR1 is SGHDT and CDR2 is YYEEEE. CDR3 nucleotide sequence: TGTGCCAGCAGCTCAACAGGGGTACCCGGGGAGCTGTTTTTT. Protein sequence: CASSSTGVPGELFF.

This chain joins TRBV6-1 and TRBJ2-5; possibly TRBD2 for D (5 bases). V was pared by 7 bases and J by 1 base, with 10 bases between. The CDR3 loop spans 13 amino acids. The germline V gene has CDR1 MNHNS and CDR2 SASEGT. For the CDR3, the DNA is TGTGCCAGCACCTTCGGGATCCAAGAGACCCAGTACTTC. Translated: CASTFGIQETQYF.

The CDR3 nucleotides are TGTGCCTGGAGTGCCTCCGACCAGGGGACCCAGCCCCAGCATTTT. This sequence encodes CAWSASDQGTQPQHF. This chain joins TRBV30 and TRBJ1-5; D is possibly TRBD1 (6 bases). From germline, CDR1 is GTSNPN and CDR2 SVGIG (reference sequence). V was cut by 1 base and J by 7 bases, with 17 bases left in between. The CDR3 length is 15 residues.

The chain joins TRBV9 to TRBJ2-5, with a possible D match to TRBD2 (7 bases). This CDR3 comprises 14 residues. Germline V gives CDR1 SGDLS, CDR2 YYNGEE. V was shortened by 1 base and J by 5 bases, with 12 bases between the two germline ends. DNA for the CDR3: TGTGCCAGCAGCGTAAGGGGGGGGCCCGAGACCCAGTACTTC. This translates into CASSVRGGPETQYF.

The chain links TRBV19 to TRBJ2-3, with a possible D match to TRBD1 (6 bases). The ends were cut back, 3 bases at V and 9 bases at J, with 10 bases in the middle. The CDR3 extends over 12 amino acids. The germline V gene encodes CDR1 LNHDA and CDR2 SQIVND (reference sequence). The CDR3 reads CASSIVQGTQYF. Written as DNA, the CDR3 is TGTGCCAGTAGTATTGTCCAGGGGACGCAGTATTTT.

The chain combines TRBV5-4 with TRBJ2-7; 8 bases are shared with TRBD1. V lost 0 bases and J lost 4; bases outside the gene matches: 6. The germline gives CDR1 SGHNT, CDR2 YYREEE (reference sequence). CDR3 length: 15 residues. CDR3 sequence: CASSLEPGQAYEQYF. CDR3 nucleotide sequence: TGTGCCAGCAGCTTGGAACCGGGACAGGCATACGAGCAGTACTTC.

There are a few counts of this clone. This rearrangement joins TRBV11-1 to TRBJ1-2; D is perhaps TRBD1 (6 bases). Trimming cost V 3 bases and J 4 bases, with 9 bases left between them. CDR1 is SGHAT, CDR2 FQDESV, per germline (reference sequence). This CDR3 has 13 amino acids. This CDR3 reads CASSLGRGYGYTF. Here the CDR3 DNA reads TGTGCCAGCAGCTTGGGCAGGGGCTATGGCTACACCTTC.

On this clone: Mismatch with germline at one junction end may stem from a read error. This sample includes further DNA sequences coding for the same CDR3. CDR3 sequence reads: CASSELRGEAFF. In nucleotides, the CDR3 is TGTGCTAGCAGTGAACTCAGAGGTGAAGCTTTCTTT. The chain recombines TRBV25-1 with TRBJ1-1, with D hard to call. CDR1 MGHDK and CDR2 SYGVNS come from the germline V gene. This CDR3 is built from 12 residues. The entire variable domain, with the rest obtained from reference TRBV25-1 and TRBJ1-1, is as follows: EADIYQTPRYLVIGTGKKITLECSQTMGHDKMYWYQQDPGMELHLIHYSYGVNSTEKGDLSSESTVSRIRTEHFPLTLESARPSHTSQYLCASSELRGEAFFGQGTRLTVV.

The chain joins TRBV27 to TRBJ1-2, with D uncertain. There are 13 residues in the CDR3. From germline, CDR1 is MNHEY and CDR2 SMNVEV (reference sequence). Between the trimmed V and J ends, which lost 10 bases and 0 bases, there was a span of 12 bases. CDR3 sequence: CATRSSANYGYTF. CDR3 nucleotides: TGTGCCACCCGTTCCTCAGCTAACTATGGCTACACCTTC.

The chain has TRBV7-2 and TRBJ2-7; D is unresolved. The germline gives CDR1 SGHTA, CDR2 FQGNSA. This CDR3 has 13 amino acids. Trimming left V 4 bases short and J 4 bases short, with 11 bases between. The CDR3 region is CASSSSNLYEQYF. CDR3 nucleotide sequence: TGTGCCAGCAGCTCGTCCAATCTATACGAGCAGTACTTC.

V and J are TRBV30 and TRBJ2-3, with 7 bases aligning to TRBD1. The germline CDR1 and CDR2 sequences are GTSNPN and SVGIG (reference sequence). The CDR3 contains 17 residues. Germline trimming cut 3 bases from V and 2 bases from J; bases unmatched to any gene: 14. The CDR3 nucleotides read TGTGCCTGGAGCCCCTTAGGTACAGGGGCCTTCACAGATACGCAGTATTTT. Translating it yields CAWSPLGTGAFTDTQYF.

The rearrangement uses TRBV11-2 and TRBJ2-2; TRBD2 agrees at 7 bases. This CDR3 is built from 15 residues. Germline lookup yields CDR1 SGHAT and CDR2 FQNNGV. V lost 7 bases to trimming and J lost 3 bases; unmatched junction nucleotides: 8. CDR3 sequence reads: CASTSGTTYTGELFF. The CDR3 nucleotides are TGTGCCAGCACCTCCGGGACTACTTACACCGGGGAGCTGTTTTTT.